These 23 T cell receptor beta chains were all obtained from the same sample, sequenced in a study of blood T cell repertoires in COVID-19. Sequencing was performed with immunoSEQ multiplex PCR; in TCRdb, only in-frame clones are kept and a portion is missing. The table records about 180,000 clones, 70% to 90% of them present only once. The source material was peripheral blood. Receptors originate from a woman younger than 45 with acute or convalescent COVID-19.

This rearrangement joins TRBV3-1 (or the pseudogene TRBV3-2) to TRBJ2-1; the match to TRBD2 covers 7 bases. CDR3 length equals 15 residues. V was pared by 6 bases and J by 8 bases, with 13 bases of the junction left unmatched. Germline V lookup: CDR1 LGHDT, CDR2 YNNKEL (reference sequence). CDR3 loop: CASRDRDYRPYEQFF. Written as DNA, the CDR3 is TGTGCCAGCAGGGACCGGGACTATCGTCCATATGAGCAGTTCTTC.

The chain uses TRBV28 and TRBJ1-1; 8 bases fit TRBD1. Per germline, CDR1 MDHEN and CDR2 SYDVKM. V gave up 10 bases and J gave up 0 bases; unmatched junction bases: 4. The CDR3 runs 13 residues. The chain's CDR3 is CATRQGMNTEAFF. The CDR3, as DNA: TGTGCCACAAGACAGGGGATGAACACTGAAGCTTTCTTT.

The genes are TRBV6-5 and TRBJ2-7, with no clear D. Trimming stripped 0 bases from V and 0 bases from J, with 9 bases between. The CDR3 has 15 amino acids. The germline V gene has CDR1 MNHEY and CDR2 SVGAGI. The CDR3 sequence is CASSYSWHASYEQYF. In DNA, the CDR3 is TGTGCCAGCAGTTACTCCTGGCACGCCTCCTACGAGCAGTACTTC.

CDR3 sequence: CASSLGTGLNQPQHF. The DNA for the CDR3 is TGTGCCAGCAGTCTTGGGACAGGGTTAAATCAGCCCCAGCATTTT. This chain uses TRBV7-6 with TRBJ1-5, with 9 bases fitting TRBD1. V lost 6 bases and J lost 4; bases outside the gene matches: 7. The CDR3 extends over 15 amino acids. Germline loops: CDR1 SGHVS, CDR2 FNYEAQ.

The CDR3 coding sequence is TGTGCCACCGGGCCCGGCTGGAATGATGAGCAGTTCTTC. Translated, it gives CATGPGWNDEQFF. The chain combines TRBV15 with TRBJ2-1; D is undetermined. The V end was cut by 8 bases, the J end by 8 bases, with 16 bases between. The CDR3 sequence is 13 residues long. CDR1 and CDR2 (germline): LNHNV, YYDKDF (reference sequence).

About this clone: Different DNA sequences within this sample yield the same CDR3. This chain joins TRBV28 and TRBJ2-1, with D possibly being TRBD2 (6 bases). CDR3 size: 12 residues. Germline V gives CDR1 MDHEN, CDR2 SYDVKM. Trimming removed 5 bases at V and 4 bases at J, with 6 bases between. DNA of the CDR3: TGTGCCAGCAGTCTAGCGTACAATGAGCAGTTCTTC. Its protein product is CASSLAYNEQFF.

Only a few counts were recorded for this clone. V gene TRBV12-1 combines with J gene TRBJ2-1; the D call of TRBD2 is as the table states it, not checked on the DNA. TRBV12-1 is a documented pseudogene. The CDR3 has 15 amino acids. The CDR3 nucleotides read TGTGCCAGCAGCCCCCCTTGGCCCCGGGGGTATGAGCAGTTCTTC. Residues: CASSPPWPRGYEQFF.

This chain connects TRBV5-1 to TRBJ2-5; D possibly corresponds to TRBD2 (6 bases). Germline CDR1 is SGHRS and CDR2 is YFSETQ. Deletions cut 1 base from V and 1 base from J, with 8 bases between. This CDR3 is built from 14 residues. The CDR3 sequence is CASSLFSGQETQYF. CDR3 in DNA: TGCGCCAGCAGCTTGTTTAGCGGCCAAGAGACCCAGTACTTC.

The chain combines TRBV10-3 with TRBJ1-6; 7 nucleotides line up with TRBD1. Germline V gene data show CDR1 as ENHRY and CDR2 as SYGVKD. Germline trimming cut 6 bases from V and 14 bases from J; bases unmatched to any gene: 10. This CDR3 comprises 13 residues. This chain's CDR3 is CAIRRDSLLSLHF. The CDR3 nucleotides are TGTGCCATCAGGAGGGACAGCCTACTGTCCCTCCACTTT.

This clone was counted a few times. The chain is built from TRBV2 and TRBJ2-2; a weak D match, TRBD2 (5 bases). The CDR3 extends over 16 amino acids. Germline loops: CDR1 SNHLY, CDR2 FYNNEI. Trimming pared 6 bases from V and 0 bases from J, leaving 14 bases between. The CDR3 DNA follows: TGTGCCAGCAGCGGACGACCGGGGACGAACACCGGGGAGCTGTTTTTT. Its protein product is CASSGRPGTNTGELFF.

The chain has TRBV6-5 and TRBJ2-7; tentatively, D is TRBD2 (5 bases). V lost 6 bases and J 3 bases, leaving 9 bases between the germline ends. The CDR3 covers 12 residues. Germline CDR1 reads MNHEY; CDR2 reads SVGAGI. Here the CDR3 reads CASSRDLYEQYF. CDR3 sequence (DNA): TGTGCCAGCAGCCGGGATCTCTACGAGCAGTACTTC.

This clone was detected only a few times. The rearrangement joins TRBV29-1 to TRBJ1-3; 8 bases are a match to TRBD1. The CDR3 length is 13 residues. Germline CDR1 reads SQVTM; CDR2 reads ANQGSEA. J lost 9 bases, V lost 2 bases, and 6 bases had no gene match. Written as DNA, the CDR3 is TGCAGCGTTGAAACGCAGGGGGCTGGCACCATATATTTT. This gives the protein CSVETQGAGTIYF. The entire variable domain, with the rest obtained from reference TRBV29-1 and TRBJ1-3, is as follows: SAVISQKPSRDICQRGTSLTIQCQVDSQVTMMFWYRQQPGQSLTLIATANQGSEATYESGFVIDKFPISRPNLTFSTLTVSNMSPEDSSIYLCSVETQGAGTIYFGEGSWLTVV.

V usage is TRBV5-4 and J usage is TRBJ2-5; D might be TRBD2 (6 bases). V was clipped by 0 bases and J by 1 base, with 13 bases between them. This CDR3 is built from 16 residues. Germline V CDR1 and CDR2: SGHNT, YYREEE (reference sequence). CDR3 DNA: TGTGCCAGCAGCTTGGGGATAGCGGCTACCCAAGAGACCCAGTACTTC. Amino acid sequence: CASSLGIAATQETQYF. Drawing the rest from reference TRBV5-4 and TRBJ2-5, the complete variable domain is ETGVTQSPTHLIKTRGQQVTLRCSSQSGHNTVSWYQQALGQGPQFIFQYYREEENGRGNFPPRFSGLQFPNYSSELNVNALELDDSALYLCASSLGIAATQETQYFGPGTRLLVL.

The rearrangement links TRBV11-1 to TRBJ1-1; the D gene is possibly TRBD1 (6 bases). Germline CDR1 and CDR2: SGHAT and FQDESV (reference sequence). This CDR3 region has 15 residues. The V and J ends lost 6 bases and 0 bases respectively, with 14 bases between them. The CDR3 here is CASSVGQGMNTEAFF. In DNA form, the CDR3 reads TGTGCCAGCAGTGTAGGGCAGGGGATGAACACTGAAGCTTTCTTT. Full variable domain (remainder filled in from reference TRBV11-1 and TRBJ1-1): EAEVAQSPRYKITEKSQAVAFWCDPISGHATLYWYRQILGQGPELLVQFQDESVVDDSQLPKDRFSAERLKGVDSTLKIQPAELGDSAMYLCASSVGQGMNTEAFFGQGTRLTVV.

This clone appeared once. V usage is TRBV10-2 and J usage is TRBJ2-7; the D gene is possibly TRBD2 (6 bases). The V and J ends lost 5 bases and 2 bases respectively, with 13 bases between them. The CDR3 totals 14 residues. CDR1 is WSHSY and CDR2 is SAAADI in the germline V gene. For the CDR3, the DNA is TGCGCCAGCAGTAAAGGCGGGGAAACCTACGAGCAGTACTTC. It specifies CASSKGGETYEQYF.

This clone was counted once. The CDR3 DNA sequence: TGCACCGTAAGAGACAGTGTGGCTTTCTTT. Translating it yields CTVRDSVAFF. The chain combines TRBV29-1 with TRBJ1-1, with a possible D match to TRBD1 (5 bases). Germline V gene data show CDR1 as SQVTM and CDR2 as ANQGSEA. This CDR3 has 10 residues.

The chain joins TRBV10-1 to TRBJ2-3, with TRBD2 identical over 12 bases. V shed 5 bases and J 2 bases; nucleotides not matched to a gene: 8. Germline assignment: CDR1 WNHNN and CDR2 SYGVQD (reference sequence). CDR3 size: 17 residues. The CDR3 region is CASSPYRTSGITDTQYF. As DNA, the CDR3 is TGCGCCAGCAGTCCTTATCGGACTAGCGGGATCACAGATACGCAGTATTTT.

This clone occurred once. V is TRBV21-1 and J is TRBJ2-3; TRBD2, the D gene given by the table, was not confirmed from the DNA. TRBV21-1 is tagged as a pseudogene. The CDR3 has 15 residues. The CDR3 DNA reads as TGTGCCAGCAGCAACCAAACAGGTCCCGGGGGTACGCAGTATTTT. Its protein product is CASSNQTGPGGTQYF.

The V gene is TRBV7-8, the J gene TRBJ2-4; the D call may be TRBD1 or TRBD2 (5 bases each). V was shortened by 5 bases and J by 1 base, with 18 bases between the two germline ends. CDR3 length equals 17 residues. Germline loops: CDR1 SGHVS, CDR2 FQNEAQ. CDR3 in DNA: TGTGCCAGCAGCCAGGGTCCTCTCAGAGGGGCCAAAAACATTCAGTACTTC. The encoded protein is CASSQGPLRGAKNIQYF.

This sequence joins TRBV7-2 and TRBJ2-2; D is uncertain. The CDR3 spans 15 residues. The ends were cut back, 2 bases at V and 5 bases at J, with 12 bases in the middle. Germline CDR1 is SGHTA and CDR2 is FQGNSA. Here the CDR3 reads CASSLSDHPTGELFF. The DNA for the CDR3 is TGTGCCAGCAGCTTAAGCGACCACCCAACCGGGGAGCTGTTTTTT. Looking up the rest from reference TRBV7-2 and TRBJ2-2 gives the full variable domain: GAGVSQSPSNKVTEKGKDVELRCDPISGHTALYWYRQSLGQGLEFLIYFQGNSAPDKSGLPSDRFSAERTGGSVSTLTIQRTQQEDSAVYLCASSLSDHPTGELFFGEGSRLTVL.

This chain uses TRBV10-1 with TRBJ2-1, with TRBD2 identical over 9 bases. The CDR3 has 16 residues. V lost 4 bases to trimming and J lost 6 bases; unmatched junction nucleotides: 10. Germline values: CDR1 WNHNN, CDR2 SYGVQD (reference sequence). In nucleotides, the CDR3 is TGCGCCAGCAGTGGTAAAGCGGGAGGCCTATCCAATGAGCAGTTCTTC. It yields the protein CASSGKAGGLSNEQFF.

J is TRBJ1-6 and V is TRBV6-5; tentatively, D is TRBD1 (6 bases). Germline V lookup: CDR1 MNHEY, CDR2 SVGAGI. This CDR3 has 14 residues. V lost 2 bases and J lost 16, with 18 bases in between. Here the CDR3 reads CASSYGGAQVSLHF. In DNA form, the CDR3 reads TGTGCCAGCAGTTACGGGGGGGCGCAGGTTTCTCTCCACTTT.

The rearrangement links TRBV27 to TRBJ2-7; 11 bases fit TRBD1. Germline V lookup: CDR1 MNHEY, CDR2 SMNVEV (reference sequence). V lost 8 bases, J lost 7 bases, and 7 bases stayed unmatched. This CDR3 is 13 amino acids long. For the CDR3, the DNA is TGTGCCAGCCAAAGGGGACAGGGGGGTGAGCAGTACTTC. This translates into CASQRGQGGEQYF.